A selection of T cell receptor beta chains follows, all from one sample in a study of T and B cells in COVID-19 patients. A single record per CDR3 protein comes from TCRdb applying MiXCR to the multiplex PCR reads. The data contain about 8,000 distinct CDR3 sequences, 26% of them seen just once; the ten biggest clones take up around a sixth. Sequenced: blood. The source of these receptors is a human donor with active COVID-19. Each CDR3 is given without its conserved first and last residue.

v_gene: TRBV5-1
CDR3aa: ASGPAGSQETQY

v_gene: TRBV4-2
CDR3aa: ASSQGLAGGFEQF

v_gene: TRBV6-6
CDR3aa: ASSQTSGSWHEQY

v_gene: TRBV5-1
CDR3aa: ASSLGYASANEQF

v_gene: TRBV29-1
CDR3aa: SVDEGAYEQY

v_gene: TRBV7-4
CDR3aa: ASSLGTSGANTGELF

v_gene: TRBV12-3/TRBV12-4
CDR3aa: ASSLEAPGASVFPEQY

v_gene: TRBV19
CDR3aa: ASSEGDTEAF

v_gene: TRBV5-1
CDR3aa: ASGNGSRLTTDTRY

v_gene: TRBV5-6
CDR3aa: ASSLTGTYGYT

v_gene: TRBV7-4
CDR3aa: ASSFSPGKNSPLH

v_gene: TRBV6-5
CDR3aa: ASSSQGSDSPLH

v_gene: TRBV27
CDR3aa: ASSPLVGLAALKDTQY

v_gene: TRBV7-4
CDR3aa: ASSLFGEAEAF

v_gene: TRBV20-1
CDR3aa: SARPLLQGPYNEQF

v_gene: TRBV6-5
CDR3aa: ASSVFSRTNYGYT

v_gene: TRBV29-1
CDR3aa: SVLAGNYEQY

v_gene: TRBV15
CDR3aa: ATSRGGYTGELF

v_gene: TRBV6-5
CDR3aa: ASSYFPNPSNQPQH

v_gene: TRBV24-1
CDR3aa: ATSDLLDRGGNEQF

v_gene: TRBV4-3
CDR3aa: ASSQDGGTGANVLT

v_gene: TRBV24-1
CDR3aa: ATSDAATGQPQH

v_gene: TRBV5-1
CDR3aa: ASSWTKSGEQY

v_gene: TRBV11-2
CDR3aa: ASSFVGLAGVGGELF

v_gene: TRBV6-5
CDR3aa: ASRRPGQGHTGELF

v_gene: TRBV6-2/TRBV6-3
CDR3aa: ASSYPPPQPQH

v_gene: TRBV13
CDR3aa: AISLGAGTDSYEQY

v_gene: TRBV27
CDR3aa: ASSFGHPGTYEQY

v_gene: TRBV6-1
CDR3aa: ASSPDRAGYEQY

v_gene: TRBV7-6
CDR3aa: ASSSRSSGLAKDEQY

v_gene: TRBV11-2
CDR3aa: ASSLYAGLQETQY

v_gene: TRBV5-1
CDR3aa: ASSNGQGSSIYGYT

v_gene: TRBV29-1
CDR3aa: SGKSRGNTIY